One and the same sample provided the 20 T cell receptor beta chains below, sequenced in a study of CD8 T cells in Susac syndrome. The authors reverse transcribed roughly 0.5 to 1 ug RNA with random hexamers. MiXCR was run by TCRdb on the immunoSEQ multiplex PCR reads, yielding one entry per CDR3 protein. The sample lists roughly 80,000 distinct CDR3 sequences, approximately 94% occurring once. The material sequenced was CD4+ T cells from PBMCs. The receptors were gathered from a human donor with Susac syndrome.

The rearrangement uses TRBV4-1 and TRBJ2-1; D gene unclear. The germline V gene encodes CDR1 MGHRA and CDR2 YSYEKL. V lost 4 bases, J lost 12 bases, and 16 bases lay in between. The CDR3 has 13 residues. DNA for the CDR3: TGCGCCAGCAGCCTGCAATTTCAGGTGGGGCAGTTCTTC. It codes for CASSLQFQVGQFF.

The V call is TRBV3-1, the J call TRBJ1-6; D not certain. V shed 0 bases and J shed 6 bases, with 0 bases lying between them. The CDR3 covers 12 residues. Germline V gene data show CDR1 as LGHDT and CDR2 as YNNKEL (reference sequence). The CDR3: CASSQDNSPLHF. DNA of the CDR3: TGTGCCAGCAGCCAAGATAATTCACCCCTCCACTTT.

The CDR3 DNA is TGTGCCAGCAGCCGACAGGGCATGGTCTACGAGCAGTACTTC. Its protein is CASSRQGMVYEQYF. The gene calls are TRBV11-2 and TRBJ2-7; 7 bases are a match to TRBD1. V shed 5 bases, J shed 3 bases, and the junction held 7 bases outside the gene matches. Per germline, CDR1 SGHAT and CDR2 FQNNGV. This CDR3 spans 14 amino acids.

This clonotype was counted a single time. This chain links TRBV30 with TRBJ2-7, with D possibly matching TRBD2 (6 bases). The germline CDR1 and CDR2 sequences are GTSNPN and SVGIG (reference sequence). CDR3 length: 13 residues. Trimming removed 0 bases at V and 6 bases at J, with 12 bases between. CDR3 loop: CAWSVLVGGEQYF. The CDR3 region has the DNA TGTGCCTGGAGTGTACTGGTGGGGGGCGAGCAGTACTTC.

The chain links TRBV5-1 to TRBJ2-2; no clear D gene. The V gene lost 0 bases and the J gene lost 5 bases, with 11 bases spanning the gap. The CDR3 consists of 15 residues. The V gene's germline CDR1 is SGHRS and CDR2 YFSETQ. Written as DNA, the CDR3 is TGCGCCAGCAGCTTGGCGGCAGGAGTTACCGGGGAGCTGTTTTTT. It codes for CASSLAAGVTGELFF.

This clonotype came up once. The chain recombines TRBV18 with TRBJ2-7; 7 bases line up with TRBD2. Germline CDR1 is KGHSH and CDR2 is LQKENI. J lost 1 base, V lost 3 bases, and 6 bases had no gene match. The length of the CDR3 is 15 residues. Written as DNA, the CDR3 is TGTGCCAGCTCACCGTCGGCTAGCGGATCCTACGAGCAGTACTTC. The encoded protein is CASSPSASGSYEQYF.

V and J are TRBV7-3 and TRBJ1-1; no clear D. Trimming took 5 bases from V and 1 from J, leaving 8 bases between them. Germline lookup yields CDR1 SGHTA and CDR2 FQGTGA. CDR3 length equals 13 residues. The CDR3 loop reads CASSPYKNTEAFF. The CDR3 DNA is TGTGCCAGCAGCCCCTACAAGAACACTGAAGCTTTCTTT.

The V gene is TRBV5-1, the J gene TRBJ1-4; no firm D call. V was shortened by 4 bases and J by 8 bases, with 18 bases between the two germline ends. Germline assignment: CDR1 SGHRS and CDR2 YFSETQ. The CDR3 is made up of 15 amino acids. The CDR3 DNA reads as TGCGCCAGCAGCCCGGTGGAGGGAAAGAACGAAAAACTGTTTTTT. Translated, it gives CASSPVEGKNEKLFF.

The chain couples TRBV7-3 to TRBJ2-3; D tentatively fits TRBD1 or TRBD2 (5 bases each). Per germline, CDR1 SGHTA and CDR2 FQGTGA. V shed 4 bases and J shed 5 bases, with 16 bases lying between them. The CDR3 runs to 15 residues. The CDR3 spells CASSSLGESGDTQYF. As DNA, the CDR3 is TGTGCCAGCAGCTCGTTGGGGGAGAGCGGAGATACGCAGTATTTT.

This chain connects TRBV4-2 to TRBJ2-3; D is possibly TRBD2 (6 bases). V lost 4 bases, J lost 3 bases, and 11 bases lay in between. The CDR3 extends over 14 amino acids. Germline lookup yields CDR1 LGHNA and CDR2 YNFKEQ. The DNA of the CDR3 is TGTGCCAGCAGCCGGGAGGATGGGACAGATACGCAGTATTTT. Translation gives CASSREDGTDTQYF.

The gene calls are TRBV2 and TRBJ2-1; TRBD1 matches at 7 bases. The V gene end was trimmed by 8 bases and the J gene end by 7 bases; junction bases not matched to a gene: 11. The germline gives CDR1 SNHLY, CDR2 FYNNEI. The CDR3 has 14 amino acids. The CDR3 DNA follows: TGTGCCAGCCGCCGGGACAGTATAGTTAATGAGCAGTTCTTC. As protein: CASRRDSIVNEQFF.

This chain connects TRBV18 to TRBJ2-4; a weak D match, TRBD1 (6 bases). The length of the CDR3 is 14 residues. The V end lost 4 bases, the J end lost 8 bases, and 15 bases lay between the germline ends. Looked up from germline, CDR1 is KGHSH and CDR2 is LQKENI. CDR3 nucleotides: TGTGCCAGCTCACAAGAGACAGGTGGGGACATTCAGTACTTC. This gives the protein CASSQETGGDIQYF.

The V and J genes are TRBV7-2 and TRBJ2-7, with D unresolved. CDR3 length equals 12 residues. V shed 4 bases and J shed 4 bases, with 8 bases lying between them. Germline CDR1 SGHTA, CDR2 FQGNSA. The DNA of the CDR3 is TGTGCCAGCAGCTCCCGTCCATACGAGCAGTACTTC. Its translation is CASSSRPYEQYF.

The chain carries TRBV9 and TRBJ2-3; 10 bases align to TRBD1. Germline values: CDR1 SGDLS, CDR2 YYNGEE. V was clipped by 3 bases and J by 5 bases; unmatched bases: 9. The CDR3 has 16 amino acids. The CDR3: CASSALWTGGGDTQYF. The CDR3 coding sequence is TGTGCCAGCAGCGCCCTCTGGACAGGGGGGGGAGATACGCAGTATTTT.

V and J are TRBV28 and TRBJ1-5, with D possibly TRBD1 on 5 matching bases. Germline V lookup: CDR1 MDHEN, CDR2 SYDVKM. The length of the CDR3 is 17 residues. Trimming pared 4 bases from V and 1 base from J, leaving 17 bases between. The CDR3 protein is CASSSAGALGSNQPQHF. CDR3 nucleotides: TGTGCCAGCAGTTCAGCCGGGGCCCTCGGCAGCAATCAGCCCCAGCATTTT.

The V and J genes are TRBV4-3 and TRBJ1-4; TRBD1 might be the D (5 bases). The germline V and J ends were trimmed by 3 bases and 3 bases, with 14 bases remaining between them. Germline V gene sequence: CDR1 LGHNA, CDR2 YSLEER. This CDR3 contains 16 residues. The CDR3 loop is CASSHWVGPPNEKLFF. The CDR3, as DNA: TGCGCCAGCAGCCACTGGGTGGGGCCACCTAATGAAAAACTGTTTTTT.

The chain employs TRBV20-1 and TRBJ2-7; 13 bases line up with TRBD2. With V trimmed by 6 bases and J by 0 bases, 2 bases remained unmatched. Germline CDR1 is DFQATT and CDR2 is SNEGSKA (reference sequence). CDR3 length: 14 amino acids. The CDR3 region is CSAGTSGVSYEQYF. CDR3 in DNA: TGCAGTGCAGGGACTAGCGGGGTCTCCTACGAGCAGTACTTC.

The genes are TRBV12-3 or TRBV12-4 and TRBJ1-5, with 7 bases identical to TRBD1. The CDR3 is made up of 16 amino acids. The ends lost 5 bases at V and 7 bases at J; junction bases unmatched: 14. The CDR3 nucleotides read TGTGCCAGCAGTAACCAGGGACAGCAGACGTGGCAGCCCCAGCATTTT. Its protein product is CASSNQGQQTWQPQHF.

This clonotype occurred once. The gene calls are TRBV6-6 and TRBJ2-3; D might be TRBD2 (6 bases). Per germline, CDR1 MNHNY and CDR2 SVGAGI (reference sequence). V was shortened by 3 bases and J by 0 bases, with 10 bases between the two germline ends. This CDR3 region has 15 residues. CDR3: CASSYGGFSTDTQYF. For the CDR3, the DNA is TGTGCCAGCAGTTATGGGGGGTTCAGCACAGATACGCAGTATTTT.

V is TRBV20-1 and J is TRBJ1-1; D gene unclear. Looked up from germline, CDR1 is DFQATT and CDR2 is SNEGSKA (reference sequence). The CDR3 extends over 12 amino acids. Trimming cost V 6 bases and J 5 bases, with 13 bases left between them. The CDR3 sequence: CSAAGDGTEAFF. The DNA for the CDR3 is TGCAGTGCCGCGGGCGACGGGACTGAAGCTTTCTTT.